The rows below give T cell receptor beta chains drawn from one sample of a study of T-cell reconstitution after alpha-beta-depleted transplantation in children. TCRdb re-called the PCR reads with MiXCR, one entry per CDR3 protein. Among about 360,000 distinct CDR3 sequences listed, roughly 13% were seen once. The material was PBMCs, obtained from the stem cell graft. The receptor set was obtained from a human donor who donated a stem cell graft to a child with Fanconi anemia. Both conserved end residues are part of each CDR3. Fields, in order: D gene, J gene, V gene, clone size, CDR3 DNA, CDR3 protein. The D gene is left open where the match is weak. The size of a clone is reported for some rows only, either as once, few or many, or as a class for expanded clones.

d_call: TRBD1
j_call: TRBJ1-5
v_call: TRBV7-8
clone_size: .
cdr3_nt: TGTGCCAGCAGCTTGGGGGGGACAGTCGGTCAGCCCCAGCATTTT
cdr3_aa: CASSLGGTVGQPQHF

d_call: .
j_call: TRBJ2-1
v_call: TRBV29-1
clone_size: few
cdr3_nt: TGCAGCGTTGATGGTGGGAACTACAATGAGCAGTTCTTC
cdr3_aa: CSVDGGNYNEQFF

d_call: .
j_call: TRBJ2-3
v_call: TRBV3-1
clone_size: few
cdr3_nt: TGTGCCAGCAGCCAAGATCCGGGGAAAGATACGCAGTATTTT
cdr3_aa: CASSQDPGKDTQYF

d_call: .
j_call: TRBJ2-6
v_call: TRBV4-2
clone_size: few
cdr3_nt: TGTGCCAGCAGCCAAGGCCGTGGGGCCAACGTCCTGACTTTC
cdr3_aa: CASSQGRGANVLTF

d_call: .
j_call: TRBJ2-2
v_call: TRBV10-3
clone_size: many
cdr3_nt: TGTGCCATCAGTGAGTCGACTCGGGAGCTGTTTTTT
cdr3_aa: CAISESTRELFF

d_call: TRBD1
j_call: TRBJ1-1
v_call: TRBV27
clone_size: .
cdr3_nt: TGTGCCAGCAGGCAGGGGGCGTCTTTCAGTACTGAAGCTTTCTTT
cdr3_aa: CASRQGASFSTEAFF

d_call: TRBD2
j_call: TRBJ2-3
v_call: TRBV6-2/TRBV6-3
clone_size: .
cdr3_nt: TGTGCCAGCAGTTACTCGATAGGTGTAAGCGGGGGGGCTCCCGCTAGCACAGATACGCAGTATTTT
cdr3_aa: CASSYSIGVSGGAPASTDTQYF

d_call: TRBD2
j_call: TRBJ2-1
v_call: TRBV4-2
clone_size: .
cdr3_nt: TGTGCCAGCAGCCCCCTAGCGGGGGGGAGCATTTACAATGAGCAGTTCTTC
cdr3_aa: CASSPLAGGSIYNEQFF

d_call: .
j_call: TRBJ2-3
v_call: TRBV10-3
clone_size: few
cdr3_nt: TGTGCCATCACCGAAAAAGCCACAGATACGCAGTATTTT
cdr3_aa: CAITEKATDTQYF

d_call: .
j_call: TRBJ1-5
v_call: TRBV6-1
clone_size: .
cdr3_nt: TGTGCCAGCAGTATAAATGGGGATCAGCCCCAGCATTTT
cdr3_aa: CASSINGDQPQHF

d_call: .
j_call: TRBJ1-1
v_call: TRBV12-3/TRBV12-4
clone_size: many
cdr3_nt: TGTGCCAGCAGTTCTGGGGAGAACACTGAAGCTTTCTTT
cdr3_aa: CASSSGENTEAFF

d_call: .
j_call: TRBJ2-6
v_call: TRBV4-3
clone_size: many
cdr3_nt: TGCGCCAGCAGCCAAGATATGGGGTACTCTGGGGCCAACGTCCTGACTTTC
cdr3_aa: CASSQDMGYSGANVLTF